These 2 T cell receptor beta chains share one sample of origin, sequenced in a study of blood T cell repertoires in COVID-19. TCRdb's table, derived via immunoSEQ multiplex PCR, lists solely in-frame clones and lacks some. The sample holds 150,000 to 200,000 clones; 70% to 80% are singletons and the top ten take 5.5% to 7%. Sequencing input: peripheral blood. These receptors were obtained from a woman aged 40-49 years with COVID-19, enrolled during active disease.

This clone appeared a few times. V usage is TRBV12-3 or TRBV12-4 and J usage is TRBJ1-1, with D perhaps matching TRBD1 (6 bases). V was trimmed by 6 bases and J by 5 bases, leaving 13 bases between them. The CDR3 covers 13 residues. The CDR3 nucleotides are TGTGCCAGCAGCAACAGGGTTTGGACTGAAGCTTTCTTT. Its protein product is CASSNRVWTEAFF.

This chain uses TRBV28 with TRBJ1-6; D not resolved. The CDR3 totals 13 residues. The germline CDR1 and CDR2 sequences are MDHEN and SYDVKM. The V end was cut by 3 bases, the J end by 4 bases, with 4 bases between. CDR3 bases: TGTGCCAGCAGTTTCTCGTATAATTCACCCCTCCACTTT. Translation: CASSFSYNSPLHF.